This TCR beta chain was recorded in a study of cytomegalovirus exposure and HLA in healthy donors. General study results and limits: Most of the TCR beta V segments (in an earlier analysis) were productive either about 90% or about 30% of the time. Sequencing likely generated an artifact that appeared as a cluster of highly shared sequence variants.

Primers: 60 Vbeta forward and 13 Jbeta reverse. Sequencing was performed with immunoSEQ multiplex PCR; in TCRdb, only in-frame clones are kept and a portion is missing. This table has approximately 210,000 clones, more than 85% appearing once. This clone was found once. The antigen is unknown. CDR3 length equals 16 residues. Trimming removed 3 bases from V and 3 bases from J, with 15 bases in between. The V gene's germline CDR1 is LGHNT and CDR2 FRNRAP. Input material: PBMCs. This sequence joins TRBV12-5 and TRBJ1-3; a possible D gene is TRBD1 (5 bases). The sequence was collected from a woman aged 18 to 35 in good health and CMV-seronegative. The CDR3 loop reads CASGLLRWGDGNTIYF. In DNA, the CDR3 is TGTGCTAGTGGTTTACTCCGGTGGGGGGATGGAAACACCATATATTTT.